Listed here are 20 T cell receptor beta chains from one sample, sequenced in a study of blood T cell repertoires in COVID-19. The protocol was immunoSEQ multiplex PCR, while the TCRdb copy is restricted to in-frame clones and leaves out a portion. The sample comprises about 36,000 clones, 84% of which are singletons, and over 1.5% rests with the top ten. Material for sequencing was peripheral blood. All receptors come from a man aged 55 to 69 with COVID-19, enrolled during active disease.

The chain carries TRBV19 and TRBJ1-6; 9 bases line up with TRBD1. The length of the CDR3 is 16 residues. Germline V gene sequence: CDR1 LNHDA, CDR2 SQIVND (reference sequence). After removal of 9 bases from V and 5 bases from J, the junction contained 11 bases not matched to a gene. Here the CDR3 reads CASGQGNIGNNSPLHF. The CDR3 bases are TGTGCCAGCGGACAGGGGAATATAGGGAATAATTCACCCCTCCACTTT.

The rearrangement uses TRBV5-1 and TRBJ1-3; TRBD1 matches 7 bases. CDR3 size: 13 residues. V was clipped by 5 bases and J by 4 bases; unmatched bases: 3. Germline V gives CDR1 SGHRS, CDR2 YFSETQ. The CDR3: CASRDRVGNTIYF. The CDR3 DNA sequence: TGCGCCAGCAGAGACAGGGTCGGAAACACCATATATTTT.

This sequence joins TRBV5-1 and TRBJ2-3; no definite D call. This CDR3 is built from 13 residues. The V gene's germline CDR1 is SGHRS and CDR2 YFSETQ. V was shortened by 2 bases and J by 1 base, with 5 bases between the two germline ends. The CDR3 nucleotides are TGCGCCAGCAGCTTCCAGGGCACAGATACGCAGTATTTT. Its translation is CASSFQGTDTQYF.

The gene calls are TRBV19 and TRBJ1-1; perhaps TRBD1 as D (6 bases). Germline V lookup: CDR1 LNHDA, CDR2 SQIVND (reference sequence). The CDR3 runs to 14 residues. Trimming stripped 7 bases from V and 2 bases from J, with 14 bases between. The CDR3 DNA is TGTGCCAGTAACCTAGGGGACACCAACACTGAAGCTTTCTTT. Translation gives CASNLGDTNTEAFF.

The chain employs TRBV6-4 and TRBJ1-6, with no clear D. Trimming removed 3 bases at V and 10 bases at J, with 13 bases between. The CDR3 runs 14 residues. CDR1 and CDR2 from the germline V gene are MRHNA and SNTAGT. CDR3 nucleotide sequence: TGTGCCAGCAGTGAAAGGTCTCGGGAATCACCCCTCCACTTT. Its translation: CASSERSRESPLHF.

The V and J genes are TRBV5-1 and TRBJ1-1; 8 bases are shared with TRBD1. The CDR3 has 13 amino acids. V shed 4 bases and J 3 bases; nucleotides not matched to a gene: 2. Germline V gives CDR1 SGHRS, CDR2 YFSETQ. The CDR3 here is CASSQGADTEAFF. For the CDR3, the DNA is TGCGCCAGCAGCCAGGGGGCAGACACTGAAGCTTTCTTT.

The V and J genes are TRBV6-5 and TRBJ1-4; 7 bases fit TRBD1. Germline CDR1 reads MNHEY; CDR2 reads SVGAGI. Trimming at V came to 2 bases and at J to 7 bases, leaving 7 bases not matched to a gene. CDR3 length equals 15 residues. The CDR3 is CASSYAQGRGEKLFF. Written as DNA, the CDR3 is TGTGCCAGCAGTTACGCACAGGGGCGGGGTGAAAAACTGTTTTTT.

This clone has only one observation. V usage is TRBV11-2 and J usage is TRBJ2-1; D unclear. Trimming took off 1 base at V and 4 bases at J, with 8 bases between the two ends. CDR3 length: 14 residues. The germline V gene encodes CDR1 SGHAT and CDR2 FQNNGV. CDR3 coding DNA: TGTGCCAGCAGCTTAGTTCCAACTTACAATGAGCAGTTCTTC. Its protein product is CASSLVPTYNEQFF. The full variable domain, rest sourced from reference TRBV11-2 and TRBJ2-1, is EAGVAQSPRYKIIEKRQSVAFWCNPISGHATLYWYQQILGQGPKLLIQFQNNGVVDDSQLPKDRFSAERLKGVDSTLKIQPAKLEDSAVYLCASSLVPTYNEQFFGPGTRLTVL.

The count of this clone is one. The CDR3 reads CASSLAGTGNTEAFF. CDR3 in DNA: TGTGCCAGCAGCTTAGCCGGGACAGGGAACACTGAAGCTTTCTTT. The rearrangement joins TRBV11-2 to TRBJ1-1, with 8 nucleotides matching TRBD1. The V and J ends lost 1 base and 1 base, in that order; junction bases with no gene match: 2. CDR1 and CDR2 (germline): SGHAT, FQNNGV. This CDR3 contains 15 residues.

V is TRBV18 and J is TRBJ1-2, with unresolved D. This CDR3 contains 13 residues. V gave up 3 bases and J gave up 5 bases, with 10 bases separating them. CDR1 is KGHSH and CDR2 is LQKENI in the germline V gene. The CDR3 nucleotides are TGTGCCAGCTCACCGGGCCGGGATTATGGCTACACCTTC. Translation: CASSPGRDYGYTF.

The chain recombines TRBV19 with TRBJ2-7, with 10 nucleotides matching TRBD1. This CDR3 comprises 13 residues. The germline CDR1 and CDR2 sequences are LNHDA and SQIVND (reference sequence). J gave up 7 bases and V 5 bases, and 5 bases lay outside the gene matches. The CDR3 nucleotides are TGTGCCAGTAGTCGGACAGGGGGGAAAGAGCAGTACTTC. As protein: CASSRTGGKEQYF.

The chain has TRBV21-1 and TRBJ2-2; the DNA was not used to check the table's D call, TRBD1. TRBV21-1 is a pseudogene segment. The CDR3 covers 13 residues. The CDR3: CASRPQGTGELFF. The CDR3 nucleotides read TGTGCCAGCCGGCCACAGGGCACCGGGGAGCTGTTTTTT.

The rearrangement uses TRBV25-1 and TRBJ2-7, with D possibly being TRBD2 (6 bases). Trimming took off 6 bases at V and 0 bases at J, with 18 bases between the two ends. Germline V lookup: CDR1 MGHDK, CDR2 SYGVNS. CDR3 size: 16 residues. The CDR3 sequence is CASRKSRGGSSYEQYF. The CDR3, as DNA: TGTGCCAGCAGGAAATCCCGTGGGGGGTCCTCCTACGAGCAGTACTTC.

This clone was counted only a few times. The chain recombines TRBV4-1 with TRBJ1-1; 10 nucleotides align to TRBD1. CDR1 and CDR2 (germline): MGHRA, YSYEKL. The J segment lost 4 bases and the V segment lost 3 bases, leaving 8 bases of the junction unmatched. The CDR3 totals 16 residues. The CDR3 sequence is CASSHFDRGLRTEAFF. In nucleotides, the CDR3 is TGCGCCAGCAGCCACTTTGACAGGGGGCTCCGCACTGAAGCTTTCTTT.

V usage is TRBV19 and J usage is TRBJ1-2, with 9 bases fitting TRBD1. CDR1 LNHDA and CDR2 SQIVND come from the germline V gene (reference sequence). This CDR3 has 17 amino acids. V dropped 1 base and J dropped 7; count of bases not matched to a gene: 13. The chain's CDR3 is CASSIARDRVPPIGYTF. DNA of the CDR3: TGTGCCAGTAGTATAGCCCGGGACAGGGTCCCCCCGATTGGCTACACCTTC.

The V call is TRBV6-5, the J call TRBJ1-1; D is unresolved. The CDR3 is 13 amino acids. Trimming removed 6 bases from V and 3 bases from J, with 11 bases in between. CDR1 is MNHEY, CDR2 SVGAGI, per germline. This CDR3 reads CASREARDTEAFF. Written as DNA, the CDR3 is TGTGCCAGCAGGGAGGCCCGTGACACTGAAGCTTTCTTT.

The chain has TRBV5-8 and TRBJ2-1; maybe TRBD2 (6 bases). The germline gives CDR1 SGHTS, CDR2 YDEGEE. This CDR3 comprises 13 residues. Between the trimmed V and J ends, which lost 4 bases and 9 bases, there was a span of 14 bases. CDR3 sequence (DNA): TGTGCCAGCAGCCGATCTAGCGTTCCTGAGCAGTTCTTC. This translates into CASSRSSVPEQFF.

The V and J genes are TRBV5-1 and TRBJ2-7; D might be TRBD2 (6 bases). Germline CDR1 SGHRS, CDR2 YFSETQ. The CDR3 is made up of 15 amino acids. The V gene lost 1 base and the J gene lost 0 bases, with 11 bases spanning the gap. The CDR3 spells CASSLLGLPSYEQYF. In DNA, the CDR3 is TGCGCCAGCAGCTTGTTGGGACTGCCCTCCTACGAGCAGTACTTC. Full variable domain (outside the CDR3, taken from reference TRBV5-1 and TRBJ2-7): KAGVTQTPRYLIKTRGQQVTLSCSPISGHRSVSWYQQTPGQGLQFLFEYFSETQRNKGNFPGRFSGRQFSNSRSEMNVSTLELGDSALYLCASSLLGLPSYEQYFGPGTRLTVT.

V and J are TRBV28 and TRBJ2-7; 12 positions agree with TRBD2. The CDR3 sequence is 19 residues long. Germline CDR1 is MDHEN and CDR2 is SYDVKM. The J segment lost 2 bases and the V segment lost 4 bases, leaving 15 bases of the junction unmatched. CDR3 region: CASSWVPTSGSIVTYEQYF. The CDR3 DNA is TGTGCCAGCAGTTGGGTTCCGACTAGCGGGAGTATCGTGACCTACGAGCAGTACTTC.

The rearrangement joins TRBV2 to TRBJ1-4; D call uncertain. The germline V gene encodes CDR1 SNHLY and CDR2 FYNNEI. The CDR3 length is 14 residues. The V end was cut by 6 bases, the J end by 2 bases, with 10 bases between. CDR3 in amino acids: CASSQDWTNEKLFF. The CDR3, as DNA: TGTGCCAGCAGCCAGGACTGGACTAATGAAAAACTGTTTTTT.